This T cell receptor beta chain is drawn from a study of CD8+ T cells in alopecia areata. Background on the study: Administration of oral tofacitinib to treated patients was at 5 to 10 mg twice daily.

Lesional scalp tissue (obtained by punch biopsy) and peripheral blood were collected from alopecia areata patients. PBMCs were stained for CD3, CD4 and CD8, and CD4+ and CD8+ T cells were sorted. Reverse transcription of extracted RNA yielded cDNA, which provided the sequencing template. Only in-frame clones appear in the TCRdb table, and some are missing; sequencing was by immunoSEQ multiplex PCR. Counted here are roughly 180,000 clones, more than 60% occurring once; the ten biggest clones make up more than 1.5%. The CDR3 totals 14 residues. From germline, CDR1 is SQVTM and CDR2 ANQGSEA. Unmatched junction bases numbered 7, after V lost 4 bases and J lost 4 bases.

The sample was CD4+ T cells sorted from blood, taken at week 0. This sequence originates from a human donor with alopecia areata. The genes are TRBV29-1 and TRBJ1-5; TRBD1 agrees at 7 bases. CDR3: CSVVEGQLNQPQHF. The CDR3 DNA reads as TGCAGCGTTGTTGAGGGACAGCTTAATCAGCCCCAGCATTTT.